This T cell receptor beta chain appears in the sequencing data of a study of cytomegalovirus exposure and HLA in healthy donors. Study-wide results and limits: The likely explanation for a cluster of highly shared sequence variants was sequencing artifact.

The PCR employed 60 Vbeta primers together with 13 Jbeta primers. Clones were sequenced by immunoSEQ multiplex PCR, and TCRdb holds only the in-frame ones, with some missing. Of about 130,000 clones listed, 83% are singletons. As concerns this clone: Antigen specificity is unknown.

Per the germline V gene, CDR1 is PRHDT and CDR2 is FYEKMQ (reference sequence). The CDR3 runs 13 residues. V was pared by 6 bases and J by 0 bases, with 9 bases between. This sequence was found in a woman in her 40s in good health and CMV-seropositive. Sequenced material: PBMCs. The chain joins TRBV13 to TRBJ2-7; D not resolved. The CDR3 DNA reads as TGTGCCAGCAGTGCAGGCCGCTCCTACGAGCAGTACTTC. This sequence encodes CASSAGRSYEQYF.